Listed below are T cell receptor beta chains from one sample, sequenced in a study of T-cell memory formation after mild COVID-19. TCRdb used MiXCR to reprocess the 5' RACE reads, holding one entry per CDR3 protein. Among 300,000 to 400,000 distinct CDR3 sequences listed, roughly 21% were seen once. The source material was PBMCs or a T cell subset sorted from them (not recorded which). The receptors here all came from an adult woman who had mild COVID-19 (a few samples of this study predate the infection). Cell type and time point are not known. Both conserved end residues are part of each CDR3. Fields, in order: clone size, V gene, J gene, D gene, CDR3 protein, CDR3 DNA. The D gene is left open where the match is weak. Not all rows give a size; the values are once, few, many and, for expanded clones, a class.

clone size: few; V gene: TRBV20-1; J gene: TRBJ1-3; D gene: NA; CDR3 protein: CSAVHREFPGNTIYF; CDR3 DNA: TGCAGTGCCGTCCACAGGGAGTTCCCTGGAAACACCATATATTTT
clone size: NA; V gene: TRBV24-1; J gene: TRBJ2-1; D gene: NA; CDR3 protein: CATRQGAYNEQFF; CDR3 DNA: TGTGCCACCCGCCAAGGAGCCTACAATGAGCAGTTCTTC
clone size: NA; V gene: TRBV7-2; J gene: TRBJ1-1; D gene: NA; CDR3 protein: CASSPRLGNAFF; CDR3 DNA: TGTGCCAGCAGCCCCCGGTTGGGGAATGCTTTCTTT
clone size: few; V gene: TRBV29-1; J gene: TRBJ2-7; D gene: TRBD2; CDR3 protein: CSVALAGRGYEQYF; CDR3 DNA: TGCAGCGTCGCTCTAGCGGGACGGGGCTACGAGCAGTACTTC
clone size: NA; V gene: TRBV7-7; J gene: TRBJ2-7; D gene: NA; CDR3 protein: CASRLGSQSSYEQYF; CDR3 DNA: TGTGCCAGCAGATTAGGGTCGCAGAGCTCCTACGAGCAGTACTTC
clone size: NA; V gene: TRBV7-2; J gene: TRBJ1-1; D gene: TRBD1; CDR3 protein: CASSSTTGVGTEAFF; CDR3 DNA: TGTGCCAGCAGCTCCACGACAGGGGTCGGCACTGAAGCTTTCTTT
clone size: few; V gene: TRBV5-1; J gene: TRBJ2-3; D gene: TRBD2; CDR3 protein: CASSLAVAGGTDTQYF; CDR3 DNA: TGCGCCAGCAGCTTGGCCGTCGCCGGGGGGACAGATACGCAGTATTTT
clone size: few; V gene: TRBV7-2; J gene: TRBJ2-3; D gene: TRBD2; CDR3 protein: CASSLASGGRGTDTQYF; CDR3 DNA: TGTGCCAGCAGCTTAGCTAGCGGGGGGCGGGGCACAGATACGCAGTATTTT
clone size: few; V gene: TRBV12-3/TRBV12-4; J gene: TRBJ2-5; D gene: NA; CDR3 protein: CASSLPPETQYF; CDR3 DNA: TGTGCCAGCAGTTTACCCCCAGAGACCCAGTACTTC
clone size: NA; V gene: TRBV30; J gene: TRBJ2-3; D gene: TRBD2; CDR3 protein: CAWSAHSSGPSTDTQYF; CDR3 DNA: TGTGCCTGGAGTGCACATTCTAGCGGTCCTAGCACAGATACGCAGTATTTT
clone size: few; V gene: TRBV10-3; J gene: TRBJ2-3; D gene: NA; CDR3 protein: CAIRPDREGDTQYF; CDR3 DNA: TGTGCCATCAGACCAGACAGGGAGGGAGATACGCAGTATTTT
clone size: NA; V gene: TRBV5-1; J gene: TRBJ1-1; D gene: NA; CDR3 protein: CASSMTLGTEAFF; CDR3 DNA: TGCGCCAGCAGCATGACACTGGGCACTGAAGCTTTCTTT
clone size: NA; V gene: TRBV18; J gene: TRBJ2-1; D gene: NA; CDR3 protein: CASSLRTEYNEQFF; CDR3 DNA: TGTGCCAGCTCCCTGAGGACGGAGTACAATGAGCAGTTCTTC
clone size: NA; V gene: TRBV5-5; J gene: TRBJ1-5; D gene: TRBD1; CDR3 protein: CASSLVGTGGAGQPQHF; CDR3 DNA: TGTGCCAGCAGCTTGGTCGGTACAGGGGGCGCGGGTCAGCCCCAGCATTTT
clone size: NA; V gene: TRBV7-9; J gene: TRBJ2-7; D gene: TRBD1; CDR3 protein: CASSLPGQGLDEQYF; CDR3 DNA: TGTGCCAGCAGCTTACCGGGACAGGGATTGGACGAGCAGTACTTC
clone size: NA; V gene: TRBV5-1; J gene: TRBJ1-1; D gene: NA; CDR3 protein: CASSSKGSRSRTEAFF; CDR3 DNA: TGCGCCAGCAGCTCCAAGGGGAGCCGCTCGCGCACTGAAGCTTTCTTT
clone size: few; V gene: TRBV15; J gene: TRBJ2-7; D gene: NA; CDR3 protein: CATSRGGATYEQYF; CDR3 DNA: TGTGCCACCAGCAGAGGAGGGGCGACCTACGAGCAGTACTTC
clone size: NA; V gene: TRBV5-1; J gene: TRBJ2-1; D gene: TRBD1; CDR3 protein: CASSLAGQGGREQFF; CDR3 DNA: TGCGCCAGCAGCTTGGCGGGACAGGGCGGACGGGAGCAGTTCTTC
clone size: few; V gene: TRBV10-3; J gene: TRBJ2-5; D gene: TRBD2; CDR3 protein: CAISSGLAGASETQYF; CDR3 DNA: TGTGCCATCAGCTCGGGACTAGCGGGAGCCAGTGAGACCCAGTACTTC